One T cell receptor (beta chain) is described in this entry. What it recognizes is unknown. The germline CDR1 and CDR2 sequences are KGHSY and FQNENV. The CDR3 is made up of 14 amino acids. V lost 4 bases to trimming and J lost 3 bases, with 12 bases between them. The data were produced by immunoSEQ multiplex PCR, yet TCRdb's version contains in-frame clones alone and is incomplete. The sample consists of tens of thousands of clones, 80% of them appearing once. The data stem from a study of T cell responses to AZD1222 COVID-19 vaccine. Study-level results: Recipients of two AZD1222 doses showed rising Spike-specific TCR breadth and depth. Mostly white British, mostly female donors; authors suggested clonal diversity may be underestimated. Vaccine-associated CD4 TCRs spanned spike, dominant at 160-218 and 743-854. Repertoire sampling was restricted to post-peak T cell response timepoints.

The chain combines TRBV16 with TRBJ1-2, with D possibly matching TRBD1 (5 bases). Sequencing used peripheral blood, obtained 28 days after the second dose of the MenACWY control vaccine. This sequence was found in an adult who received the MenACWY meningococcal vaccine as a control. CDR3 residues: CASSRTGRDYGYTF. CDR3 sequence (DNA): TGTGCCAGCAGCCGTACGGGCAGGGACTATGGCTACACCTTC.